The 2 T cell receptor beta chains below were found in one sample sequenced in a study of blood T cell repertoires in COVID-19 (dated by TCRdb to between 2020 and 2021). Receptors were amplified or captured by the immunoSEQ multiplex PCR assay. TCRdb provides this immuneACCESS table in a form limited to in-frame rearrangements. Some clones are lacking; in checked studies, under half of them reflect an unresolved V gene, and why the rest are absent is not known. For this sample the table gives some 150,000 clones, of which about four fifths were detected only once. The ten top clones hold approximately 9.1% of the sample. The sample consisted of peripheral blood. These receptors came from a woman aged 60-75 years with active or convalescent COVID-19.

V is TRBV28 and J is TRBJ1-1; a weak D match, TRBD1 (5 bases). This CDR3 spans 12 amino acids. Trimming took off 11 bases at V and 0 bases at J, with 10 bases between the two ends. CDR1 and CDR2 (germline): MDHEN, SYDVKM. This CDR3 reads CALRGMNTEAFF. For the CDR3, the DNA is TGTGCCTTGCGGGGGATGAACACTGAAGCTTTCTTT.

The chain uses TRBV7-9 and TRBJ1-1; 7 bases align to TRBD1. This CDR3 region has 14 residues. CDR1 is SEHNR and CDR2 is FQNEAQ in the germline V gene (reference sequence). Trimming removed 1 base from V and 6 bases from J; junction bases left unmatched: 5. The CDR3 bases are TGTGCCAGCAGCTTAGGCAGGGGGACGGCTGAAGCTTTCTTT. Its protein product is CASSLGRGTAEAFF.